These T cell receptor beta chains were read from a single sample in a study of identifying expanded T cells in peripheral blood. Only in-frame clones appear in the TCRdb table, and some are missing; sequencing was by immunoSEQ multiplex PCR. The sample carries some 65,000 clones, over 80% recorded once. The sequencing sample was made of blood. Every receptor here comes from a person between 18 and 70 years old in good health. The CDR3 runs from the conserved cysteine through the conserved F or W. The D gene is left open where the match is weak. Rows give clone size only sometimes, using once, few, many, or a class for an expanded clone.

size,V,J,D,CDR3,DNA
NA,TRBV25-1,TRBJ1-5,TRBD1,CASSGPGQGLFQPQHF,TGTGCCAGCAGTGGTCCCGGACAGGGTTTATTTCAGCCCCAGCATTTT
NA,TRBV6-1,TRBJ1-2,NA,CASTGVLNYGYTF,TGTGCCAGCACTGGGGTCCTCAACTATGGCTACACCTTC
once,TRBV7-9,TRBJ1-3,TRBD1,CASSSSGTAGNTIYF,TGTGCCAGCAGCTCCTCCGGGACAGCTGGAAACACCATATATTTT
NA,TRBV6-5,TRBJ2-7,NA,CASSTQGISYEQYF,TGTGCCAGCAGTACCCAGGGTATCTCCTACGAGCAGTACTTC
NA,TRBV18,TRBJ2-5,TRBD2,CASSPMVAGSQETQYF,TGTGCCAGCTCACCCATGGTAGCGGGATCCCAAGAGACCCAGTACTTC
NA,TRBV5-1,TRBJ2-1,NA,CASSTNQGYEQFF,TGCGCCAGCAGCACAAATCAGGGATATGAGCAGTTCTTC
once,TRBV18,TRBJ1-2,TRBD1,CASSRTGTAYGYTF,TGTGCCAGCTCACGAACCGGGACAGCGTATGGCTACACCTTC
NA,TRBV7-2,TRBJ2-4,NA,CASSLRTADAKNIQYF,TGTGCCAGCAGCCTACGGACAGCCGACGCCAAAAACATTCAGTACTTC
NA,TRBV29-1,TRBJ1-3,NA,CSAEHGSGNTIYF,TGCAGCGCTGAACACGGATCTGGAAACACCATATATTTT
NA,TRBV7-9,TRBJ2-5,NA,CASSSPGEQETQYF,TGTGCCAGCAGCTCCCCGGGGGAACAAGAGACCCAGTACTTC
NA,TRBV7-2,TRBJ2-1,NA,CASSLGGGFNEQFF,TGTGCCAGCAGCTTAGGAGGCGGTTTCAATGAGCAGTTCTTC
NA,TRBV5-1,TRBJ2-3,NA,CASSLNRADTQYF,TGCGCCAGCAGCTTGAACAGGGCGGATACGCAGTATTTT
NA,TRBV19,TRBJ2-3,NA,CASSMGNTQYF,TGTGCCAGTAGTATGGGAAATACGCAGTATTTT
NA,TRBV12-5,TRBJ2-7,NA,CASGQRTGPFEQYF,TGTGCTAGTGGCCAGAGGACTGGGCCTTTCGAGCAGTACTTC
NA,TRBV5-4,TRBJ1-2,NA,CASSLGHGYTF,TGTGCCAGCAGCTTAGGGCATGGCTACACCTTC
NA,TRBV6-5,TRBJ1-6,TRBD1,CATGTGSTPLHF,TGTGCCACCGGGACAGGGTCGACACCCCTCCACTTT
once,TRBV5-4,TRBJ1-4,NA,CASSSARGEEKLFF,TGTGCCAGCAGTTCCGCCCGGGGAGAGGAAAAACTGTTTTTT
NA,TRBV18,TRBJ1-5,TRBD1,CASSPFGTGNSNQPQHF,TGTGCCAGCTCACCATTTGGGACAGGGAACAGCAATCAGCCCCAGCATTTT
NA,TRBV27,TRBJ2-7,NA,CASSLSHATYEQYF,TGTGCCAGCAGTTTATCGCACGCCACCTACGAGCAGTACTTC
NA,TRBV4-1,TRBJ2-1,TRBD1,CASSLTDRGNEQFF,TGCGCCAGCAGCCTTACGGACAGGGGAAATGAGCAGTTCTTC
NA,TRBV2,TRBJ2-1,NA,CASSLRYNEQFF,TGTGCCAGCAGTCTTAGGTACAATGAGCAGTTCTTC
NA,TRBV6-1,TRBJ2-7,NA,CASSEVQAHAYEQYF,TGTGCCAGCAGTGAGGTACAGGCCCACGCCTACGAGCAGTACTTC
NA,TRBV30,TRBJ2-1,NA,CAWIIRGLHNEQFF,TGTGCCTGGATTATCCGGGGGCTCCACAATGAGCAGTTCTTC
NA,TRBV6-5,TRBJ2-3,NA,CASSYTGIRDTQYF,TGTGCCAGCAGCTATACAGGGATTAGAGATACGCAGTATTTT
NA,TRBV5-1,TRBJ2-2,TRBD2,CASSSQRGANTGELFF,TGCGCCAGCAGCTCTCAACGGGGGGCGAACACCGGGGAGCTGTTTTTT
NA,TRBV9,TRBJ2-5,TRBD2,CASSVGLVGAGKETQYF,TGTGCCAGCAGCGTAGGACTCGTGGGAGCGGGGAAAGAGACCCAGTACTTC
NA,TRBV2,TRBJ2-5,TRBD1,CASSRDRQTPQYF,TGTGCCAGCAGTCGGGACAGGCAGACCCCCCAGTACTTC
NA,TRBV2,TRBJ2-1,TRBD2,CASTPIGGGSYNEQFF,TGTGCCAGCACTCCTATTGGCGGGGGGTCCTACAATGAGCAGTTCTTC
NA,TRBV7-9,TRBJ1-2,NA,CASSLDGRPDGYTF,TGTGCCAGCAGCTTAGATGGCAGACCGGACGGCTACACCTTC
once,TRBV4-2,TRBJ2-7,NA,CASSGAGPSDEQYF,TGTGCCAGCAGCGGGGCGGGACCCTCGGACGAGCAGTACTTC
NA,TRBV9,TRBJ1-4,NA,CASSQGRMPNEKLFF,TGTGCCAGCAGCCAGGGACGTATGCCTAATGAAAAACTGTTTTTT
NA,TRBV29-1,TRBJ2-5,NA,CSVEEGTRGRKTQYF,TGCAGCGTTGAGGAAGGGACTAGGGGGCGGAAGACCCAGTACTTC
NA,TRBV7-3,TRBJ1-2,NA,CASSSTVRTSNYGYTF,TGTGCCAGCAGCTCCACGGTCAGGACATCCAACTATGGCTACACCTTC
NA,TRBV7-2,TRBJ2-5,TRBD2,CASSLALRPPAGVRETQYF,TGTGCCAGCAGCTTAGCGCTAAGACCCCCGGCGGGAGTGCGGGAGACCCAGTACTTC
NA,TRBV15,TRBJ2-7,NA,CATSIYRADEQYF,TGTGCCACCAGCATCTACAGGGCGGACGAGCAGTACTTC
NA,TRBV5-1,TRBJ1-4,TRBD1,CASSLDRGSATNEKLFF,TGCGCCAGCAGCTTGGACAGGGGATCAGCAACTAATGAAAAACTGTTTTTT
NA,TRBV30,TRBJ1-1,TRBD1,CAWMRQGNTEAFF,TGTGCCTGGATGAGACAGGGCAACACTGAAGCTTTCTTT
NA,TRBV14,TRBJ1-3,NA,CASSLNSGNTIYF,TGTGCCAGCAGCCTGAACTCTGGAAACACCATATATTTT
NA,TRBV12-5,TRBJ2-1,TRBD2,CASGLSGKIYNEQFF,TGTGCTAGTGGTTTAAGCGGGAAGATATACAATGAGCAGTTCTTC
NA,TRBV27,TRBJ2-7,NA,CASSLHLSYEQYF,TGTGCCAGCAGTTTACACCTTTCCTACGAGCAGTACTTC
NA,TRBV2,TRBJ1-1,TRBD1,CASSGGQGPTEAFF,TGTGCCAGCAGTGGCGGACAGGGACCCACTGAAGCTTTCTTT
NA,TRBV4-1,TRBJ2-3,TRBD2,CASSQEPAGGRGNTQYF,TGCGCCAGCAGCCAAGAGCCGGCGGGGGGGCGGGGGAATACGCAGTATTTT
NA,TRBV25-1,TRBJ2-5,TRBD1,CASSARGQALRETQYF,TGTGCCAGCAGTGCCCGTGGACAGGCCCTCCGGGAGACCCAGTACTTC
few,TRBV5-1,TRBJ1-1,NA,CASSLTAMNTEAFF,TGCGCCAGCAGCTTAACAGCCATGAACACTGAAGCTTTCTTT
NA,TRBV2,TRBJ1-5,NA,CASSAWTSNQPQHF,TGTGCCAGCAGTGCATGGACCAGCAATCAGCCCCAGCATTTT
few,TRBV5-4,TRBJ1-2,NA,CASSLETANYGYTF,TGTGCCAGCAGCTTGGAGACAGCTAACTATGGCTACACCTTC
NA,TRBV30,TRBJ2-2,TRBD2,CAWSGGGGRAYTGELFF,TGTGCCTGGAGCGGGGGGGGCGGGAGGGCCTACACCGGGGAGCTGTTTTTT
NA,TRBV29-1,TRBJ1-2,TRBD1,CSAGQGPNYGYTF,TGCAGCGCCGGACAGGGGCCTAACTATGGCTACACCTTC
NA,TRBV11-2,TRBJ1-2,NA,CASSLDHQGLYGYTF,TGTGCCAGCAGCTTAGATCACCAGGGTCTCTATGGCTACACCTTC
NA,TRBV7-8,TRBJ2-3,TRBD2,CASSFSGGRRDTQYF,TGTGCCAGCAGCTTCAGCGGGGGGCGCAGGGATACGCAGTATTTT
NA,TRBV9,TRBJ2-3,TRBD1,CASSVGQGTDTQYF,TGTGCCAGCAGCGTAGGACAGGGAACAGATACGCAGTATTTT
NA,TRBV7-2,TRBJ2-3,NA,CASSTPVGLEADTQYF,TGTGCCAGCAGCACTCCTGTGGGGCTAGAAGCAGATACGCAGTATTTT
NA,TRBV28,TRBJ2-2,TRBD1,CASRPSRTGDTGELFF,TGTGCCAGCAGACCCAGTAGGACAGGGGATACCGGGGAGCTGTTTTTT
NA,TRBV6-1,TRBJ1-5,NA,CAGRQSHSNQPQHF,TGTGCCGGCCGACAGAGCCATAGCAATCAGCCCCAGCATTTT
NA,TRBV5-1,TRBJ1-1,NA,CASSLFRGTLNTEAFF,TGCGCCAGCAGCTTGTTTAGAGGCACCCTGAACACTGAAGCTTTCTTT
once,TRBV6-6,TRBJ1-1,NA,CASSFRVSEAFF,TGTGCCAGCAGTTTCAGGGTTTCCGAAGCTTTCTTT
NA,TRBV4-3,TRBJ2-2,NA,CASSRAGSATGELFF,TGCGCCAGCAGCCGAGCCGGGAGCGCCACCGGGGAGCTGTTTTTT
NA,TRBV18,TRBJ2-5,NA,CASSPQVSGTGQETQYF,TGTGCCAGCTCACCACAAGTTTCCGGGACGGGACAAGAGACCCAGTACTTC
NA,TRBV7-6,TRBJ2-1,TRBD1,CASSSRQGAGYNEQFF,TGTGCCAGCAGCTCTCGACAGGGGGCGGGATACAATGAGCAGTTCTTC
NA,TRBV14,TRBJ2-1,TRBD2,CASSQWTSLNEQFF,TGTGCCAGCAGCCAATGGACTAGTTTAAATGAGCAGTTCTTC